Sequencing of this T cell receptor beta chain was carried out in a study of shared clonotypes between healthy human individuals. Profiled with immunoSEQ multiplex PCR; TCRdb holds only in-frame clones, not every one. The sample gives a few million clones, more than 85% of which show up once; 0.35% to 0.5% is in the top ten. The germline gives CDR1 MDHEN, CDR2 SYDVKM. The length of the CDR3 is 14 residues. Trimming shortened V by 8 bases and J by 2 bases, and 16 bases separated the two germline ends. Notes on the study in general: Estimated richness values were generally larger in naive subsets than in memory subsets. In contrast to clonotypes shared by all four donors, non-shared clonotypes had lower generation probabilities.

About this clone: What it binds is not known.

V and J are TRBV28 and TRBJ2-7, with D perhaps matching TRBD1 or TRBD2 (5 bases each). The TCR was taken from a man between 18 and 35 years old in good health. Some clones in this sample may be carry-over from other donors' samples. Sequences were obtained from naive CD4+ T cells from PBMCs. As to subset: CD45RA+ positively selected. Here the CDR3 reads CASFPGTEAYEQYF. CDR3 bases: TGTGCCAGCTTCCCCGGGACGGAAGCCTACGAGCAGTACTTC.